One sample yielded the 16 T cell receptor beta chains listed below, sequenced in a study of blood T cell repertoires in COVID-19. Profiled with immunoSEQ multiplex PCR; TCRdb holds only in-frame clones, not every one. The profile shows around 210,000 clones, around 85% of them singletons. Sequenced: peripheral blood. The receptors derive from a woman between 70 and 85 years old with acute or convalescent COVID-19.

The rearrangement joins TRBV28 to TRBJ1-2; 8 nucleotides match TRBD1. The CDR3 loop spans 16 amino acids. V was clipped by 2 bases and J by 6 bases; unmatched bases: 11. Germline values: CDR1 MDHEN, CDR2 SYDVKM. CDR3 protein: CASSLTGGVGRNGYTF. CDR3 nucleotides: TGTGCCAGCAGTTTAACAGGGGGGGTTGGTCGCAATGGCTACACCTTC.

The chain joins TRBV3-1 (or the pseudogene TRBV3-2) to TRBJ2-5; 7 bases line up with TRBD1. The CDR3 sequence is 13 residues long. V shed 6 bases, J shed 5 bases, and the junction held 6 bases outside the gene matches. Germline assignment: CDR1 LGHDT and CDR2 YNNKEL (reference sequence). CDR3 amino acids: CASSPTGVETQYF. Written as DNA, the CDR3 is TGTGCCAGCAGTCCTACAGGGGTGGAGACCCAGTACTTC.

CDR3 nucleotides: TGCGCCAGCAGTGAGTCCTTGGGGACAGGGGGGACTGAAGCTTTCTTT. This gives the protein CASSESLGTGGTEAFF. This chain joins TRBV10-1 and TRBJ1-1; TRBD1 matches 11 bases. With V trimmed by 0 bases and J by 5 bases, 5 bases remained unmatched. Germline V gene lookup returns CDR1 WNHNN and CDR2 SYGVQD (reference sequence). The CDR3 is 16 amino acids.

The chain couples TRBV11-3 to TRBJ1-1; D not certain. Germline-derived CDR1 and CDR2 are SGHNT and YENEEA. This CDR3 is built from 15 residues. Trimming pared 1 base from V and 4 bases from J, leaving 13 bases between. This CDR3 reads CASSLVGREGTEAFF. In DNA form, the CDR3 reads TGTGCCAGCAGCTTAGTAGGGAGGGAGGGCACTGAAGCTTTCTTT.

V usage is TRBV7-2 and J usage is TRBJ2-1, with 9 bases identical to TRBD2. With V trimmed by 5 bases and J by 7 bases, 12 bases remained unmatched. CDR3 length equals 16 residues. Germline loops: CDR1 SGHTA, CDR2 FQGNSA. The CDR3 coding sequence is TGTGCCAGCAGCAAAGGGGGGCGGGAGGGCCGTAATGAGCAGTTCTTC. It encodes CASSKGGREGRNEQFF. Full variable domain (outside the CDR3, taken from reference TRBV7-2 and TRBJ2-1): GAGVSQSPSNKVTEKGKDVELRCDPISGHTALYWYRQSLGQGLEFLIYFQGNSAPDKSGLPSDRFSAERTGGSVSTLTIQRTQQEDSAVYLCASSKGGREGRNEQFFGPGTRLTVL.

The genes are TRBV14 and TRBJ2-7; tentative D call: TRBD2 (6 bases). Germline-derived CDR1 and CDR2 are SGHDN and FVKESK. This CDR3 is built from 16 residues. V was clipped by 0 bases and J by 2 bases, with 14 bases between them. Written as DNA, the CDR3 is TGTGCCAGCAGCCAAGAGTACGCGGGATACACCTACGAGCAGTACTTC. Amino acids: CASSQEYAGYTYEQYF.

V is TRBV10-3 and J is TRBJ2-3, with TRBD1 identical over 8 bases. Germline CDR1 reads ENHRY; CDR2 reads SYGVKD. This CDR3 is 19 amino acids long. Trimming took 3 bases from V and 2 from J; bases not matched to a gene: 16. This chain's CDR3 is CAISDPDRAGSSYTDTQYF. The CDR3 DNA follows: TGTGCCATCAGTGACCCGGACAGGGCGGGCTCATCCTACACAGATACGCAGTATTTT.

CDR3 sequence reads: CASSLGGTGRSNYGYTF. DNA of the CDR3: TGTGCCAGCAGCTTAGGAGGGACAGGTAGATCTAACTATGGCTACACCTTC. The J gene is TRBJ1-2, the V gene TRBV7-9; 8 nucleotides match TRBD1. Germline CDR1 SEHNR, CDR2 FQNEAQ (reference sequence). Germline trimming cut 1 base from V and 0 bases from J; bases unmatched to any gene: 7. This CDR3 comprises 17 residues.

V is TRBV7-3 and J is TRBJ2-2; TRBD1 aligns across 7 bases. V lost 6 bases to trimming and J lost 2 bases; unmatched junction nucleotides: 3. Germline-derived CDR1 and CDR2 are SGHTA and FQGTGA. The CDR3 has 14 amino acids. CDR3 sequence reads: CASRGQVNTGELFF. CDR3 DNA: TGTGCCAGCAGAGGACAGGTTAACACCGGGGAGCTGTTTTTT.

This chain connects TRBV12-3 or TRBV12-4 to TRBJ2-3; 8 nucleotides match TRBD1. The V gene end was trimmed by 7 bases and the J gene end by 7 bases; junction bases not matched to a gene: 4. The CDR3 has 12 amino acids. The CDR3, as DNA: TGTGCCAGCAAGCCAGGGGGCCATACGCAGTATTTT. It specifies CASKPGGHTQYF.

This chain joins TRBV18 and TRBJ1-1; 8 bases map to TRBD1. CDR3 length equals 15 residues. Trimming removed 4 bases from V and 2 bases from J; junction bases left unmatched: 6. Germline lookup yields CDR1 KGHSH and CDR2 LQKENI. The chain's CDR3 is CASSLRQGLNTEAFF. As DNA, the CDR3 is TGTGCCAGCTCACTACGACAGGGGCTAAACACTGAAGCTTTCTTT.

This chain links TRBV19 with TRBJ1-2, with no clear D. Per the germline V gene, CDR1 is LNHDA and CDR2 is SQIVND (reference sequence). Trimming left V 10 bases short and J 8 bases short, with 14 bases between. The CDR3 runs 11 residues. The chain's CDR3 is CATGGLRGYTF. The CDR3, as DNA: TGTGCCACAGGAGGGCTACGGGGCTACACCTTC.

J is TRBJ1-2 and V is TRBV19; the D is unclear. This CDR3 contains 14 residues. Trimming left V 3 bases short and J 5 bases short, with 13 bases between. Germline V lookup: CDR1 LNHDA, CDR2 SQIVND (reference sequence). The CDR3 region has the DNA TGTGCCAGTAGTATGCGGTGGCCGGGGTATGGCTACACCTTC. Its protein is CASSMRWPGYGYTF.

This clone was counted a single time. The chain combines TRBV9 with TRBJ2-2; 12 bases agree with TRBD2. Germline V gives CDR1 SGDLS, CDR2 YYNGEE. This CDR3 comprises 16 residues. The V gene end was trimmed by 5 bases and the J gene end by 2 bases; junction bases not matched to a gene: 4. CDR3 residues: CASRGGLAGNTGELFF. CDR3 sequence (DNA): TGTGCCAGCAGGGGGGGACTAGCGGGTAACACCGGGGAGCTGTTTTTT.

This chain joins TRBV5-1 and TRBJ2-5; 11 nucleotides match TRBD2. V lost 3 bases, J lost 5 bases, and 3 bases stayed unmatched. This CDR3 spans 14 amino acids. Germline assignment: CDR1 SGHRS and CDR2 YFSETQ. The CDR3 DNA follows: TGCGCCAGCAGCTGGGGGACTAGCGGTGAGACCCAGTACTTC. This translates into CASSWGTSGETQYF.

Regarding this clone: The junction departs from germline at one end; a sequencing error may be responsible. The V gene is TRBV3-1 (or the pseudogene TRBV3-2), the J gene TRBJ1-3, with D possibly matching TRBD1 (5 bases). The CDR3 has 14 residues. Looked up from germline, CDR1 is LGHDT and CDR2 is YNNKEL (reference sequence). CDR3 sequence reads: CASSQLGAGNAIYF. The CDR3, as DNA: TGTGCCAGCAGCCAACTTGGGGCGGGAAACGCCATATATTTT.